The TCR beta chain described here comes from a study of CD8 T cells in Susac syndrome. Random hexamers were used to reverse transcribe the RNA input (about 0.5 to 1 ug). By means of immunoSEQ multiplex PCR, TCR beta CDR3 spanning 54 Vbeta and 13 Jbeta underwent amplification. A single record per CDR3 protein comes from TCRdb applying MiXCR to the immunoSEQ multiplex PCR reads. The sample includes 120,000 or so distinct CDR3 sequences, 96% of them seen just once. Germline V lookup: CDR1 SQVTM, CDR2 ANQGSEA. V dropped 4 bases and J dropped 4; count of bases not matched to a gene: 4. The CDR3 covers 13 residues.

This chain links TRBV29-1 with TRBJ2-3; 8 nucleotides line up with TRBD2. The receptor was derived from a human donor with Susac syndrome. The source material was CD4+ T cells from PBMCs. The CDR3 DNA follows: TGCAGCGTTGGGGCGGGAGGCCCAGATACGCAGTATTTT. This gives the protein CSVGAGGPDTQYF.